This paragraph reports one T cell receptor beta chain. The sample comes from a study of T-cell reconstitution after alpha-beta-depleted transplantation in children. Germline assignment: CDR1 LGHDT and CDR2 YNNKEL (reference sequence). With 4 bases removed from V and 3 bases from J, the gap between germline ends came to 12 bases. This CDR3 is 14 amino acids long. Researchers prepared the TCRbeta library using unique molecular identifiers, the study reports. Each CDR3 protein gets one entry after TCRdb re-called the PCR reads with MiXCR. The sample records about 900,000 distinct CDR3 sequences, 25% to 30% being singletons.

Sequencing was performed on PBMCs, mostly from graft donor cells, taken 360 days after TCRalphabeta/CD19-depleted stem cell transplant. The J gene is TRBJ1-1, the V gene TRBV3-1, with a weak D call TRBD1 (6 bases). The sequence was collected from a boy under two years old who had a stem cell transplant for SCID, so the T cells may come from the graft donor. The CDR3 sequence is CASSPWTEHTEAFF. In DNA form, the CDR3 reads TGTGCCAGCAGCCCTTGGACAGAGCACACTGAAGCTTTCTTT.